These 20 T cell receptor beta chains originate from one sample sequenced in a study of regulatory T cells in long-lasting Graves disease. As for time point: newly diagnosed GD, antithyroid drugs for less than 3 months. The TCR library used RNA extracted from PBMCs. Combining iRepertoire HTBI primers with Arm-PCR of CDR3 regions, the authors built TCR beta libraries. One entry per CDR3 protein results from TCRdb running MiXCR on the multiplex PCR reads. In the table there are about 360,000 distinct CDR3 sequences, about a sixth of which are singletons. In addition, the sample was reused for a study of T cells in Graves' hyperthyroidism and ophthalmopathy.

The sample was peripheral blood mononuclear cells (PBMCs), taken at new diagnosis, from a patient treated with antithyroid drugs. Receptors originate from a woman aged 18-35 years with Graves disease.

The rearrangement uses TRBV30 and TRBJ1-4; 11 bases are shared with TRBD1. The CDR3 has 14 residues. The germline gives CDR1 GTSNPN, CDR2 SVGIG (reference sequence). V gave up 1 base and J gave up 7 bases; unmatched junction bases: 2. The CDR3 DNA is TGTGCCTGGAGTGCCGGGACAGGGGGTGAAAAACTGTTTTTT. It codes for CAWSAGTGGEKLFF.

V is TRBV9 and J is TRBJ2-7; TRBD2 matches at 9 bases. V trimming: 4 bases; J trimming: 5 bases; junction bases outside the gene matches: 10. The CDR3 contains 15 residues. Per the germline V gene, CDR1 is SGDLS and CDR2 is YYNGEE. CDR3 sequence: CASSLAGTSFNEQYF. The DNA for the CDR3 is TGTGCCAGCAGCCTCGCCGGGACTAGCTTCAACGAGCAGTACTTC.

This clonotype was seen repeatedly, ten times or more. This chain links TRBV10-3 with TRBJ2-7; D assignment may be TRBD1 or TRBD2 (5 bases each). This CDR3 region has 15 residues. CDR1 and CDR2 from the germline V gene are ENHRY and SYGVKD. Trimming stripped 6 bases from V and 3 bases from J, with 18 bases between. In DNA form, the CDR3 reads TGTGCCATCAGGGCCTCCGGGACGCAAGACTACGAGCAGTACTTC. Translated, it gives CAIRASGTQDYEQYF.

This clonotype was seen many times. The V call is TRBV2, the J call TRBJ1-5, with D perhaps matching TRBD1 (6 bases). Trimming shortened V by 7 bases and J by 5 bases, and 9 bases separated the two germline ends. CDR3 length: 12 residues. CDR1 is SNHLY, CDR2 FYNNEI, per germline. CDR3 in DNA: TGTGCCAGCAAGGGGGAGGATCAGCCCCAGCATTTT. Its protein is CASKGEDQPQHF.

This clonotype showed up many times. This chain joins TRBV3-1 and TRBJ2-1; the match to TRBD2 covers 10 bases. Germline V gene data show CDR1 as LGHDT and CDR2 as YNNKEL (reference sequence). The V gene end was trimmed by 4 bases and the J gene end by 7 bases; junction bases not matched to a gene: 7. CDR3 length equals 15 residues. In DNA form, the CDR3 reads TGTGCCAGCAGCCCCATAGCGGGGGGCCGTAATGAGCAGTTCTTC. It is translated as CASSPIAGGRNEQFF.

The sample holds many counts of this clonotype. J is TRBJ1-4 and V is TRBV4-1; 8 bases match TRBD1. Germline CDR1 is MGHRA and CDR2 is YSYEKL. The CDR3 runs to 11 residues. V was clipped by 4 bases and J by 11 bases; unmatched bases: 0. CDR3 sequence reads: CASSRDRKLFF. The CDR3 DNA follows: TGCGCCAGCAGCCGGGACAGGAAACTGTTTTTT.

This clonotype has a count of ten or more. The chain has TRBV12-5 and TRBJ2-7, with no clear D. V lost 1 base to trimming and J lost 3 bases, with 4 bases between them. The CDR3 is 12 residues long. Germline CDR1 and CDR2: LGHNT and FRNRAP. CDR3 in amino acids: CASGLGFYEQYF. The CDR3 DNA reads TGTGCTAGTGGTTTGGGGTTCTACGAGCAGTACTTC.

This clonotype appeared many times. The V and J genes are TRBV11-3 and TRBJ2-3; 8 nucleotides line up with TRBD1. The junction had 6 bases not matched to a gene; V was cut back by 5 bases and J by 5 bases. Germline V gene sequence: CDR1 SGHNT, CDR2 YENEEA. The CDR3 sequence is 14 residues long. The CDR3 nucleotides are TGTGCCAGCAGCCCCGGGACAGGTCAAGATACGCAGTATTTT. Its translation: CASSPGTGQDTQYF.

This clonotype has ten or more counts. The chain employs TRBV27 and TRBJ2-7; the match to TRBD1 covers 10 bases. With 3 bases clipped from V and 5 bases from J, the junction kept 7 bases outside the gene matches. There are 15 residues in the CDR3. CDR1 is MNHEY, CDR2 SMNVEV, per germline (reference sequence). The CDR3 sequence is CASSFRQGARDEQYF. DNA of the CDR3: TGTGCCAGCAGTTTCCGACAGGGGGCTCGAGACGAGCAGTACTTC.

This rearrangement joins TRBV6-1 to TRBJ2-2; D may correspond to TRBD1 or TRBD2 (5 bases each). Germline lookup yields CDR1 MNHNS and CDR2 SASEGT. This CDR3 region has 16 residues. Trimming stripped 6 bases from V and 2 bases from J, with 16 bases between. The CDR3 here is CASSQVGGLNTGELFF. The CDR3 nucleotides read TGTGCCAGCAGCCAAGTTGGGGGTTTAAACACCGGGGAGCTGTTTTTT.

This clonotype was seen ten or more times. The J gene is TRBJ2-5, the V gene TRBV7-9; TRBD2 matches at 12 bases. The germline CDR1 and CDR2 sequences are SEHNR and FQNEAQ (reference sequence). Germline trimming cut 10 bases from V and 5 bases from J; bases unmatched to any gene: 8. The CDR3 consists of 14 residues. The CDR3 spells CATRLAGDSETQYF. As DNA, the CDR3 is TGTGCCACCAGACTAGCGGGAGACTCGGAGACCCAGTACTTC.

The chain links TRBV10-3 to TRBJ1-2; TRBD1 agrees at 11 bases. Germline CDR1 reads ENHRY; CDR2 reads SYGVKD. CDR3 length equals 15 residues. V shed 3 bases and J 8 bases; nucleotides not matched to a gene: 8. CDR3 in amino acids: CAISEGQGATLGYTF. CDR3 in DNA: TGTGCCATCAGTGAAGGACAGGGGGCTACGTTGGGCTACACCTTC.

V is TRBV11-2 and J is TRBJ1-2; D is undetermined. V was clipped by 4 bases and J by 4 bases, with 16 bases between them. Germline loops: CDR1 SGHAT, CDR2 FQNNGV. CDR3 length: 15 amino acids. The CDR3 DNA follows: TGTGCCAGCAGCTCAAACCGGGCCACCGCCTATGGCTACACCTTC. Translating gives CASSSNRATAYGYTF. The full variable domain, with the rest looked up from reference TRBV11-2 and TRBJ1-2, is EAGVAQSPRYKIIEKRQSVAFWCNPISGHATLYWYQQILGQGPKLLIQFQNNGVVDDSQLPKDRFSAERLKGVDSTLKIQPAKLEDSAVYLCASSSNRATAYGYTFGSGTRLTVV.

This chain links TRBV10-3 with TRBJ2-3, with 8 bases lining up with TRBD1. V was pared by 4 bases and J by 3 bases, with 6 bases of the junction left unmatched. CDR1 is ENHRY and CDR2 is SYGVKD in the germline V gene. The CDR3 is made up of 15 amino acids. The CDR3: CAISVGQGGTDTQYF. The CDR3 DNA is TGTGCCATCAGTGTCGGACAGGGCGGAACAGATACGCAGTATTTT.

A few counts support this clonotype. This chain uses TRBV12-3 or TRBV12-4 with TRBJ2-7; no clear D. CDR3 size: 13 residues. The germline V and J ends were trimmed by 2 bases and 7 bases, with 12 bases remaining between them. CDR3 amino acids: CASSLRRPWEQYF. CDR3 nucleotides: TGTGCCAGCAGTTTAAGGCGTCCCTGGGAGCAGTACTTC.

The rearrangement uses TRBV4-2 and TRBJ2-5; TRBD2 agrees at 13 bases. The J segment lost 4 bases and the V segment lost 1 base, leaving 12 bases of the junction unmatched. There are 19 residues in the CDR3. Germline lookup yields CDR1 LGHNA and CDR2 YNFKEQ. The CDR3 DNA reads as TGTGCCAGCAGCCAAGGGGACACTAGCGGGGGGGCCAGCTTAGAGACCCAGTACTTC. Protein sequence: CASSQGDTSGGASLETQYF.

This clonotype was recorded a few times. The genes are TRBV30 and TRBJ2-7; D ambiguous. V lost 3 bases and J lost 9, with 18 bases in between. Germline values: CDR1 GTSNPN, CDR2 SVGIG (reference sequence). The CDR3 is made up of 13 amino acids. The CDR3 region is CAWSPGLRRVQYF. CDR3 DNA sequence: TGTGCCTGGAGCCCCGGGCTGCGTCGGGTGCAGTACTTC. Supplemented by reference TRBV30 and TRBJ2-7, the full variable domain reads SQTIHQWPATLVQPVGSPLSLECTVEGTSNPNLYWYRQAAGRGLQLLFYSVGIGQISSEVPQNLSASRPQDRQFILSSKKLLLSDSGFYLCAWSPGLRRVQYFGPGTRLTVT.

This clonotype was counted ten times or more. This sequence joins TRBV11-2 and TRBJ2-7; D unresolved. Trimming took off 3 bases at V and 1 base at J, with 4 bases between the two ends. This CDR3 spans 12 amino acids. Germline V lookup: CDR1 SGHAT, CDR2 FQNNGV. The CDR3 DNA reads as TGTGCCAGCAGCTTCCGTTCCTACGAGCAGTACTTC. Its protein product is CASSFRSYEQYF.

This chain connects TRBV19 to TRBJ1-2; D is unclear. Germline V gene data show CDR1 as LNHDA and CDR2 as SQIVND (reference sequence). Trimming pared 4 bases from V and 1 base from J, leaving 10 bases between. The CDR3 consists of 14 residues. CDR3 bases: TGTGCCAGTAGTACATCGGGCAGTAACTATGGCTACACCTTC. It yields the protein CASSTSGSNYGYTF.

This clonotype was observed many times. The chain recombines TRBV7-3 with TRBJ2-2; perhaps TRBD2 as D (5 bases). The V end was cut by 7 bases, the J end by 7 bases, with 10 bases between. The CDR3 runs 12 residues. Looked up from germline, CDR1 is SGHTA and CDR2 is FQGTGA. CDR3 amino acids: CASNRGVGELFF. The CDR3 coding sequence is TGTGCCAGCAACCGGGGAGTCGGGGAGCTGTTTTTT. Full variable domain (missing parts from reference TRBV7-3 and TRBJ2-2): GAGVSQTPSNKVTEKGKYVELRCDPISGHTALYWYRQSLGQGPEFLIYFQGTGAADDSGLPNDRFFAVRPEGSVSTLKIQRTERGDSAVYLCASNRGVGELFFGEGSRLTVL.